This T cell receptor (beta chain) comes out of a study of blood T cells in healthy people across ages. Then a second PCR, running about 7 to 11 cycles, was carried out with a sample-barcoded 5' primer and a J-beta primer mix. A single record per CDR3 protein comes from TCRdb applying MiXCR to the 5' RACE reads. This table has about 1.1 million distinct CDR3 sequences, approximately 38% appearing once. With regard to this clonotype: Its antigen is undetermined.

Study results and caveats: Unsorted PBMC input precluded a conclusive naive versus antigen-experienced comparison.

The authors isolated at least 6 million PBMCs per sample. This CDR3 has 13 residues. Germline-derived CDR1 and CDR2 are MNHEY and SVGAGI. V was clipped by 10 bases and J by 4 bases, with 11 bases between them. V and J are TRBV6-5 and TRBJ2-6; D unresolved. The sample taken for sequencing was blood. The clonotype originates from a man in his late teens or twenties in good health. CDR3 sequence (DNA): TGTGCCACTACGACGGCCGGGGCCAACGTCCTGACTTTC. Its protein product is CATTTAGANVLTF.